The rows below give T cell receptor beta chains drawn from one sample of a study of T cells in Graves' hyperthyroidism and ophthalmopathy. One entry per CDR3 protein results from TCRdb running MiXCR on the multiplex PCR reads. The sample lists hundreds of thousands of distinct CDR3 sequences, about 16% occurring once. The sample consisted of blood. These receptors were collected from a woman aged 55-75 years with Graves' ophthalmopathy. CDR3s include the opening cysteine and the closing phenylalanine or tryptophan. Fields, in order: CDR3 protein, CDR3 DNA, D gene, clone size, J gene, V gene. D genes are given only for firm matches. Size is stated for part of the rows, as once, few or many counts, or as a class when the clone is expanded.

CDR3: CASSYEEYNEQFF
DNA: TGTGCCAGCAGTTATGAGGAGTACAATGAGCAGTTCTTC
D: NA
size: many
J: TRBJ2-1
V: TRBV2

CDR3: CASSDRGNEQFF
DNA: TGTGCCAGCAGCGACAGGGGAAATGAGCAGTTCTTC
D: TRBD1
size: many
J: TRBJ2-1
V: TRBV9

CDR3: CASSLVRGDEQFF
DNA: TGTGCCAGCAGCTTAGTTCGGGGGGATGAGCAGTTCTTC
D: TRBD2
size: many
J: TRBJ2-1
V: TRBV11-3

CDR3: CASSRRLEGEQFF
DNA: TGCGCCAGCAGCCGTCGACTAGAGGGCGAGCAGTTCTTC
D: NA
size: many
J: TRBJ2-1
V: TRBV5-1

CDR3: CASSLNPGLAGGPSDTQYF
DNA: TGCGCCAGCAGCTTGAACCCGGGACTAGCGGGAGGGCCCTCAGATACGCAGTATTTT
D: TRBD2
size: many
J: TRBJ2-3
V: TRBV5-1

CDR3: CASFRDTGTQYF
DNA: TGTGCCAGCTTCCGGGACACCGGGACCCAGTACTTC
D: NA
size: many
J: TRBJ2-5
V: TRBV6-1

CDR3: CASSDGVTNEKLFF
DNA: TGTGCCAGCAGTGATGGGGTCACTAATGAAAAACTGTTTTTT
D: NA
size: many
J: TRBJ1-4
V: TRBV2

CDR3: CASAARGSTGELFF
DNA: TGTGCCTCAGCCGCGCGGGGTAGCACCGGGGAGCTGTTTTTT
D: NA
size: NA
J: TRBJ2-2
V: TRBV2

CDR3: CASRAGTGDEKSNQPQHF
DNA: TGTGCCAGTCGAGCCGGGACAGGGGACGAAAAAAGCAATCAGCCCCAGCATTTT
D: TRBD1
size: many
J: TRBJ1-5
V: TRBV19

CDR3: CASRLRGTSDTYEQYF
DNA: TGTGCCAGCAGACTTAGGGGGACTAGCGACACCTACGAGCAGTACTTC
D: TRBD2
size: many
J: TRBJ2-7
V: TRBV6-1

CDR3: CASGLSRRRDRRPNTEAFF
DNA: TGTGCTAGTGGTTTGTCCCGCCGCCGGGACAGGAGACCGAACACTGAAGCTTTCTTT
D: TRBD1
size: NA
J: TRBJ1-1
V: TRBV12-5

CDR3: CASSLTSGTHNEQFF
DNA: TGTGCCAGCAGCTTAACTAGCGGGACCCACAATGAGCAGTTCTTC
D: TRBD2
size: many
J: TRBJ2-1
V: TRBV7-2

CDR3: CASSESGTGTEKLFF
DNA: TGTGCCAGCAGTGAATCCGGGACAGGGACTGAAAAACTGTTTTTT
D: TRBD1
size: NA
J: TRBJ1-4
V: TRBV25-1

CDR3: CSATRDRGNTEAFF
DNA: TGCAGTGCTACCCGGGACAGGGGGAACACTGAAGCTTTCTTT
D: TRBD1
size: many
J: TRBJ1-1
V: TRBV20-1

CDR3: CASSQTSGSISEQFF
DNA: TGTGCCAGCAGCCAAACTAGCGGGAGTATCAGTGAGCAGTTCTTC
D: TRBD2
size: many
J: TRBJ2-1
V: TRBV7-3

CDR3: CASSLGGGTSTDTQYF
DNA: TGTGCCAGCAGCTTGGGGGGCGGGACTAGCACAGATACGCAGTATTTT
D: NA
size: many
J: TRBJ2-3
V: TRBV5-4

CDR3: CSAPVDPSISEQFF
DNA: TGCAGTGCCCCGGTAGACCCTAGCATCAGTGAGCAGTTCTTC
D: NA
size: many
J: TRBJ2-1
V: TRBV20-1

CDR3: CASSLYGDNEKLFF
DNA: TGTGCCAGCAGTTTATATGGGGATAATGAAAAACTGTTTTTT
D: NA
size: few
J: TRBJ1-4
V: TRBV28

CDR3: CSAPHGPATQYF
DNA: TGCAGTGCTCCCCATGGGCCTGCTACGCAGTATTTT
D: NA
size: NA
J: TRBJ2-3
V: TRBV20-1

CDR3: CASSWGSNQPQHF
DNA: TGCGCCAGCAGCTGGGGTAGCAATCAGCCCCAGCATTTT
D: NA
size: many
J: TRBJ1-5
V: TRBV5-1

CDR3: CASSQGSTTGELFF
DNA: TGTGCCAGCAGCCAGGGGTCGACAACCGGGGAGCTGTTTTTT
D: NA
size: few
J: TRBJ2-2
V: TRBV6-2/TRBV6-3

CDR3: CSAGGEGFSGYQPQHF
DNA: TGCAGTGCTGGGGGGGAGGGTTTCTCTGGGTATCAGCCCCAGCATTTT
D: NA
size: many
J: TRBJ1-5
V: TRBV20-1

CDR3: CASSLASQFEQYF
DNA: TGTGCCAGCAGCTTAGCTAGCCAGTTTGAGCAGTACTTC
D: NA
size: few
J: TRBJ2-7
V: TRBV7-9

CDR3: CASSFGTGGINEQYF
DNA: TGCGCCAGCAGCTTCGGGACAGGGGGCATCAACGAGCAGTACTTC
D: TRBD1
size: many
J: TRBJ2-7
V: TRBV5-1

CDR3: CASSQRQGRETQYF
DNA: TGTGCCAGCAGTCAAAGACAGGGTCGGGAGACCCAGTACTTC
D: TRBD1
size: many
J: TRBJ2-5
V: TRBV28

CDR3: CSARGNRDGHLDTQYF
DNA: TGCAGTGCTAGGGGGAACCGGGACGGACATTTAGATACGCAGTATTTT
D: NA
size: many
J: TRBJ2-3
V: TRBV20-1

CDR3: CASLAGRGHSYEQYF
DNA: TGTGCCAGCCTCGCTGGAAGGGGGCACTCCTACGAGCAGTACTTC
D: TRBD1
size: many
J: TRBJ2-7
V: TRBV19

CDR3: CSALAEVDNEQFF
DNA: TGCAGTGCCCTAGCGGAAGTGGACAATGAGCAGTTCTTC
D: TRBD2
size: NA
J: TRBJ2-1
V: TRBV20-1

CDR3: CASSWRGLQETQYF
DNA: TGCGCCAGCAGCTGGAGGGGTCTCCAAGAGACCCAGTACTTC
D: NA
size: NA
J: TRBJ2-5
V: TRBV5-1

CDR3: CASSLRGRNQPQHF
DNA: TGTGCCAGCAGTTTAAGGGGGAGGAATCAGCCCCAGCATTTT
D: NA
size: many
J: TRBJ1-5
V: TRBV27

CDR3: CATEGKDRGYMNTEAFF
DNA: TGTGCCACCGAGGGAAAGGACAGGGGGTACATGAACACTGAAGCTTTCTTT
D: TRBD1
size: NA
J: TRBJ1-1
V: TRBV27

CDR3: CSAPDGGRRGNEQFF
DNA: TGCAGTGCCCCAGACGGGGGCAGGAGGGGAAATGAGCAGTTCTTC
D: NA
size: many
J: TRBJ2-1
V: TRBV20-1

CDR3: CASLFGQAISYGYTF
DNA: TGTGCCAGCCTATTCGGACAGGCTATCAGCTATGGCTACACCTTC
D: TRBD1
size: many
J: TRBJ1-2
V: TRBV2

CDR3: CASSLGREWYEQFF
DNA: TGTGCCAGCAGCTTAGGGCGGGAGTGGTATGAGCAGTTCTTC
D: TRBD2
size: NA
J: TRBJ2-1
V: TRBV7-2

CDR3: CASSRLGQANQPQHF
DNA: TGTGCCAGCAGCCGACTCGGACAGGCCAATCAGCCCCAGCATTTT
D: TRBD1
size: NA
J: TRBJ1-5
V: TRBV12-3/TRBV12-4

CDR3: CASSLVQFNQPQHF
DNA: TGTGCCAGCAGTTTGGTACAGTTCAATCAGCCCCAGCATTTT
D: NA
size: NA
J: TRBJ1-5
V: TRBV28

CDR3: CASSESWTGLREQYF
DNA: TGCGCCAGCAGTGAGTCATGGACAGGGCTTCGGGAGCAGTACTTC
D: TRBD1
size: many
J: TRBJ2-7
V: TRBV10-1

CDR3: CSASKQGDTEAFF
DNA: TGCAGTGCTAGTAAACAAGGGGACACTGAAGCTTTCTTT
D: NA
size: many
J: TRBJ1-1
V: TRBV20-1

CDR3: CASSLGGTSAYEQYF
DNA: TGTGCCAGCAGCTTGGGAGGGACTAGCGCCTACGAGCAGTACTTC
D: TRBD2
size: many
J: TRBJ2-7
V: TRBV5-5

CDR3: CAWSVGYAGPNYGYTF
DNA: TGTGCCTGGAGTGTTGGTTACGCAGGGCCCAACTATGGCTACACCTTC
D: NA
size: NA
J: TRBJ1-2
V: TRBV30

CDR3: CASSRDTFWGSPLHF
DNA: TGTGCCAGCAGCCGGGACACTTTTTGGGGATCACCCCTCCACTTT
D: NA
size: NA
J: TRBJ1-6
V: TRBV7-9

CDR3: CASSHAGASEQFF
DNA: TGTGCCAGCAGCCATGCAGGGGCTAGTGAGCAGTTCTTC
D: NA
size: many
J: TRBJ2-1
V: TRBV14

CDR3: CASKEWSGHLYQETQYF
DNA: TGTGCCAGTAAGGAGTGGTCGGGACACCTATACCAAGAGACCCAGTACTTC
D: NA
size: many
J: TRBJ2-5
V: TRBV6-1

CDR3: CASSLSGKRNNEQFF
DNA: TGTGCCAGCAGTTTAAGTGGGAAGCGGAACAATGAGCAGTTCTTC
D: NA
size: few
J: TRBJ2-1
V: TRBV12-3/TRBV12-4

CDR3: CSASTLARGYEQYF
DNA: TGCAGTGCTAGTACCCTAGCGAGGGGCTACGAGCAGTACTTC
D: NA
size: many
J: TRBJ2-7
V: TRBV20-1

CDR3: CASSSRTRWNIQYF
DNA: TGTGCCAGCAGCTCCCGAACTAGATGGAACATTCAGTACTTC
D: NA
size: many
J: TRBJ2-4
V: TRBV12-3/TRBV12-4

CDR3: CASSYPVGLSRNEQYF
DNA: TGTGCCAGCAGTTACCCCGTAGGGCTATCAAGGAACGAGCAGTACTTC
D: NA
size: many
J: TRBJ2-7
V: TRBV6-5

CDR3: CASSLGRSYGYTF
DNA: TGTGCCAGCAGTTTAGGGCGGAGCTATGGCTACACCTTC
D: NA
size: few
J: TRBJ1-2
V: TRBV28

CDR3: CASSEGSHRRPPYEQYF
DNA: TGTGCCAGCAGTGAAGGGTCCCACAGGAGGCCACCCTACGAGCAGTACTTC
D: NA
size: NA
J: TRBJ2-7
V: TRBV2

CDR3: CASSPGQGLAVQYF
DNA: TGTGCCAGCTCACCTGGTCAAGGTCTAGCGGTACAGTACTTC
D: TRBD2
size: many
J: TRBJ2-5
V: TRBV18

CDR3: CASRRDRNNSPLHF
DNA: TGCGCCAGCAGGAGGGACAGGAATAATTCACCCCTCCACTTT
D: TRBD1
size: many
J: TRBJ1-6
V: TRBV5-1

CDR3: CASSQTGLNANTGELFF
DNA: TGTGCCAGCAGCCAGACGGGACTTAACGCGAACACCGGGGAGCTGTTTTTT
D: NA
size: NA
J: TRBJ2-2
V: TRBV4-2

CDR3: CASSLRGPGLASREQYF
DNA: TGTGCCAGCAGTTTAAGGGGTCCAGGACTAGCCTCCCGCGAGCAGTACTTC
D: TRBD2
size: many
J: TRBJ2-7
V: TRBV28

CDR3: CASSSTTGGTGDSFYEQYF
DNA: TGTGCCAGCAGCTCAACCACAGGGGGTACAGGGGACTCCTTCTACGAGCAGTACTTC
D: TRBD1
size: many
J: TRBJ2-7
V: TRBV11-2

CDR3: CASSPKTPYEQYF
DNA: TGTGCCAGCAGCCCTAAGACACCCTACGAGCAGTACTTC
D: NA
size: NA
J: TRBJ2-7
V: TRBV5-5

CDR3: CASSYSDRGFNQPQHF
DNA: TGTGCCAGCAGTTACTCGGACAGGGGGTTCAATCAGCCCCAGCATTTT
D: TRBD1
size: NA
J: TRBJ1-5
V: TRBV6-2/TRBV6-3

CDR3: CSAVSSLGNYGYTF
DNA: TGCAGCGCTGTCTCCAGCCTTGGAAACTATGGCTACACCTTC
D: NA
size: many
J: TRBJ1-2
V: TRBV29-1